The 9 T cell receptor beta chains reported below all come from one sample, sequenced in a study of OX40 agonist ivuxolimab in advanced cancers. Assay used: immunoSEQ multiplex PCR; TCRdb lists only in-frame clones, some missing. Of about 60,000 clones detected, approximately 86% appear once; the ten largest clones hold around 0.5%. The input for sequencing was CD4+ or CD8+ T cells sorted from blood, taken in a trial of the OX40 agonist ivuxolimab. Receptors originate from an adult with an advanced solid tumor such as melanoma, head and neck, liver or kidney cancer.

This rearrangement joins TRBV10-1 to TRBJ2-5; the D gene could be TRBD1 or TRBD2 (5 bases each). The V end lost 4 bases, the J end lost 2 bases, and 14 bases lay between the germline ends. This CDR3 region has 15 residues. CDR1 WNHNN and CDR2 SYGVQD come from the germline V gene (reference sequence). CDR3: CASSAGQGPQETQYF. CDR3 nucleotides: TGCGCCAGCAGTGCAGGGCAGGGACCGCAAGAGACCCAGTACTTC.

The CDR3 sequence is CASSLLDGGEQYF. CDR3 in DNA: TGCGCCAGCAGCTTGTTAGATGGGGGTGAGCAGTACTTC. The chain uses TRBV5-1 and TRBJ2-7; D may be TRBD1 or TRBD2 (5 bases each). Trimming pared 1 base from V and 7 bases from J, leaving 12 bases between. The CDR3 contains 13 residues. CDR1 and CDR2 from the germline V gene are SGHRS and YFSETQ.

The V call is TRBV9, the J call TRBJ1-2, with D possibly TRBD1 on 6 matching bases. This CDR3 spans 15 amino acids. V lost 1 base, J lost 8 bases, and 18 bases lay in between. CDR1 SGDLS and CDR2 YYNGEE come from the germline V gene. CDR3 DNA sequence: TGTGCCAGCAGCGTAAGTCCGGACAGCACGGTCGGCTACACCTTC. Its translation is CASSVSPDSTVGYTF.

This chain connects TRBV27 to TRBJ2-5; 7 positions agree with TRBD1. The DNA end is more similar to TRBJ2-7, so the J call may be wrong. Germline V gene data show CDR1 as MNHEY and CDR2 as SMNVEV (reference sequence). The CDR3 consists of 15 residues. In DNA form, the CDR3 reads TGTGCCAGCAGTTCCCTCGGGACAGCGGCCTACGAGCAGTACTTC. Its translation: CASSSLGTAAYEQYF.

V and J are TRBV5-8 and TRBJ2-7, with 9 bases identical to TRBD1. V lost 4 bases, J lost 4 bases, and 9 bases stayed unmatched. Germline V gene lookup returns CDR1 SGHTS and CDR2 YDEGEE. The CDR3 runs 15 residues. CDR3 in amino acids: CASSRAGTGLYEQYF. CDR3 sequence (DNA): TGTGCCAGCAGCAGGGCCGGGACAGGGCTTTACGAGCAGTACTTC.

V and J are TRBV2 and TRBJ2-7; D is ambiguous. CDR1 SNHLY and CDR2 FYNNEI come from the germline V gene. The V end lost 5 bases, the J end lost 3 bases, and 17 bases lay between the germline ends. This CDR3 spans 15 amino acids. Here the CDR3 reads CASSLDATPVYEQYF. The CDR3 DNA reads as TGTGCCAGCAGTTTAGACGCGACACCAGTCTACGAGCAGTACTTC.

The chain links TRBV7-2 to TRBJ2-3; TRBD2 agrees at 11 bases. This CDR3 is 17 amino acids long. V trimming: 3 bases; J trimming: 1 base; junction bases outside the gene matches: 6. Germline loops: CDR1 SGHTA, CDR2 FQGNSA. CDR3 protein: CASSFSGGAVGTDTQYF. The DNA of the CDR3 is TGTGCCAGCAGCTTTAGCGGGGGGGCGGTCGGCACAGATACGCAGTATTTT.

The genes are TRBV7-6 and TRBJ2-3; D is ambiguous. The germline gives CDR1 SGHVS, CDR2 FNYEAQ. This CDR3 has 14 amino acids. The germline V and J ends were trimmed by 1 base and 5 bases, with 10 bases remaining between them. The CDR3 coding sequence is TGTGCCAGCAGCTTAGGCAGAGAAGGAGATACGCAGTATTTT. Protein product: CASSLGREGDTQYF.

This chain joins TRBV11-3 and TRBJ2-3; either TRBD1 or TRBD2 may fit D (6 bases each). CDR1 SGHNT and CDR2 YENEEA come from the germline V gene. The CDR3 is made up of 15 amino acids. V was shortened by 3 bases and J by 0 bases, with 10 bases between the two germline ends. As DNA, the CDR3 is TGTGCCAGCAGCTTGAGGGGGGCCAGCACAGATACGCAGTATTTT. Protein product: CASSLRGASTDTQYF.